This is a list of T cell receptor beta chains from one sample in a study of T cell changes during pregnancy in multiple sclerosis. Clones were sequenced by immunoSEQ multiplex PCR, and TCRdb holds only the in-frame ones, with some missing. The sample consists of roughly 110,000 clones, roughly 92% of them appearing once. Sequenced here: peripheral blood, sampled after pregnancy. These TCRs come from a female donor with multiple sclerosis, enrolled in a pregnancy study. CDR3s include the opening cysteine and the closing phenylalanine or tryptophan. The D gene is left open where the match is weak. The size entry is marked missing in some rows and otherwise reads once, few, many or a size class.

abundance: once
d_gene: TRBD2
v_gene: TRBV25-1
j_gene: TRBJ2-1
CDR3nt: TGTGCCAGCAGTGAAAAGGAAAGCGGGACCCAGCAGTTCTTC
CDR3aa: CASSEKESGTQQFF

abundance: -
d_gene: -
v_gene: TRBV9
j_gene: TRBJ2-3
CDR3nt: TGTGCCAGCAGCGTCGGTAGCACAGATACGCAGTATTTT
CDR3aa: CASSVGSTDTQYF

abundance: -
d_gene: -
v_gene: TRBV30
j_gene: TRBJ2-2
CDR3nt: TGTGCCTATAGAAGGGGAGGGAACACCGGGGAGCTGTTTTTT
CDR3aa: CAYRRGGNTGELFF

abundance: -
d_gene: TRBD2
v_gene: TRBV7-9
j_gene: TRBJ2-3
CDR3nt: TGTGCCAGCAGCTTAGTTAGCGGGAGCGGCACAGATACGCAGTATTTT
CDR3aa: CASSLVSGSGTDTQYF

abundance: -
d_gene: -
v_gene: TRBV5-1
j_gene: TRBJ2-5
CDR3nt: TGCGCCAGCAGCACCCTTGGGGCAGGCCTCCAAGAGACCCAGTACTTC
CDR3aa: CASSTLGAGLQETQYF

abundance: few
d_gene: TRBD2
v_gene: TRBV7-2
j_gene: TRBJ2-3
CDR3nt: TGTGCCAGCAGCCGCGGAGGGCTAGCGGGGGTTTTCACAGATACGCAGTATTTT
CDR3aa: CASSRGGLAGVFTDTQYF

abundance: once
d_gene: TRBD2
v_gene: TRBV10-2
j_gene: TRBJ2-7
CDR3nt: TGCGCCAGCAAAGTCCCCGGGACTAAGTCCTACGAGCAGTACTTC
CDR3aa: CASKVPGTKSYEQYF

abundance: -
d_gene: -
v_gene: TRBV7-2
j_gene: TRBJ1-5
CDR3nt: TGTGCCAGCAGCTTAGTCGGGAACCATCAGCCCCAGCATTTT
CDR3aa: CASSLVGNHQPQHF

abundance: -
d_gene: -
v_gene: TRBV29-1
j_gene: TRBJ1-2
CDR3nt: TGCAGCGTTGAAGTGCCCCCCCCAGGGGTAGAGGGCTACACCTTC
CDR3aa: CSVEVPPPGVEGYTF

abundance: -
d_gene: TRBD2
v_gene: TRBV6-1
j_gene: TRBJ2-4
CDR3nt: TGTGCCAGCAGGGAGGGACTAGCGGGAGCGGACATTCAGTACTTC
CDR3aa: CASREGLAGADIQYF

abundance: few
d_gene: TRBD1
v_gene: TRBV7-2
j_gene: TRBJ1-1
CDR3nt: TGTGCCAGCAGCGCCGACAGGGGAGGCACTGAAGCTTTCTTT
CDR3aa: CASSADRGGTEAFF

abundance: -
d_gene: -
v_gene: TRBV6-4
j_gene: TRBJ2-2
CDR3nt: TGTGCCAGCAGTGACTCGGAGGACAACACCGGGGAGCTGTTTTTT
CDR3aa: CASSDSEDNTGELFF

abundance: -
d_gene: -
v_gene: TRBV25-1
j_gene: TRBJ1-1
CDR3nt: TGTGCCAGCAGTGACCACCACACTCCCAACCCTCTAGCTGAAGCTTTCTTT
CDR3aa: CASSDHHTPNPLAEAFF

abundance: -
d_gene: -
v_gene: TRBV10-1
j_gene: TRBJ2-3
CDR3nt: TGCGCCGCCCGACCCGACAGGTCCCCTTTCACAGATACGCAGTATTTT
CDR3aa: CAARPDRSPFTDTQYF

abundance: once
d_gene: -
v_gene: TRBV27
j_gene: TRBJ1-2
CDR3nt: TGTGCCAGCAGTCCCCAGAACAGGGCAATCGATGGCTACACCTTC
CDR3aa: CASSPQNRAIDGYTF

abundance: -
d_gene: TRBD2
v_gene: TRBV2
j_gene: TRBJ2-7
CDR3nt: TGTGCCAGCAGGGCTCGACTAGCGGAGAAGTACGAGCAGTACTTC
CDR3aa: CASRARLAEKYEQYF

abundance: -
d_gene: -
v_gene: TRBV7-2
j_gene: TRBJ2-7
CDR3nt: TGTGCCAGCAGCGCGCATACAGGGCCAGGCTCCTACGAGCAGTACTTC
CDR3aa: CASSAHTGPGSYEQYF

abundance: -
d_gene: TRBD1
v_gene: TRBV2
j_gene: TRBJ2-2
CDR3nt: TGTGCCAGCAGGAGACAGGGACGTGCCACCGGGGAGCTGTTTTTT
CDR3aa: CASRRQGRATGELFF

abundance: -
d_gene: -
v_gene: TRBV7-3
j_gene: TRBJ2-3
CDR3nt: TGTGCCAGCAGCCCTCTGAGCACAGATACGCAGTATTTT
CDR3aa: CASSPLSTDTQYF

abundance: -
d_gene: TRBD2
v_gene: TRBV19
j_gene: TRBJ2-2
CDR3nt: TGTGCCAGTAGTACACTAGCGGGAGGGCCGGGCGCCGGGGAGCTGTTTTTT
CDR3aa: CASSTLAGGPGAGELFF

abundance: -
d_gene: TRBD1
v_gene: TRBV19
j_gene: TRBJ2-7
CDR3nt: TGTGCCAGTAGGGGACAGGGGGCGGGCGAGCAGTACTTC
CDR3aa: CASRGQGAGEQYF

abundance: -
d_gene: TRBD2
v_gene: TRBV7-6
j_gene: TRBJ2-1
CDR3nt: TGTGCCAGCAGCCTCCCCCCGGGAGGTTCCGATGAGCAGTTCTTC
CDR3aa: CASSLPPGGSDEQFF

abundance: -
d_gene: -
v_gene: TRBV28
j_gene: TRBJ2-7
CDR3nt: TGTGCCAGCAGCCGAAATACAGGGATCTCCTACGAGCAGTACTTC
CDR3aa: CASSRNTGISYEQYF

abundance: -
d_gene: -
v_gene: TRBV4-1
j_gene: TRBJ1-6
CDR3nt: TGCGCCAGCAGCCAAGATGTCAGGGATACCTATAATTCACCCCTCCACTTT
CDR3aa: CASSQDVRDTYNSPLHF

abundance: once
d_gene: -
v_gene: TRBV29-1
j_gene: TRBJ1-5
CDR3nt: TGCAGCGTTGCACAGGGCTCCAATCAGCCCCAGCATTTT
CDR3aa: CSVAQGSNQPQHF

abundance: -
d_gene: -
v_gene: TRBV19
j_gene: TRBJ1-5
CDR3nt: TGTGCCAGTAGTATAGTAGCCCGGAGCAATCAGCCCCAGCATTTT
CDR3aa: CASSIVARSNQPQHF

abundance: -
d_gene: -
v_gene: TRBV28
j_gene: TRBJ2-7
CDR3nt: TGTGCCAGCAGTTTCCCCGGACAGGACGCTATGACTAGCGTCTACGAGCAGTACTTC
CDR3aa: CASSFPGQDAMTSVYEQYF

abundance: -
d_gene: TRBD2
v_gene: TRBV2
j_gene: TRBJ2-5
CDR3nt: TGTGCCAGCAGTATTGGGACTAGCGGGGGTGGGGCCCAGTACTTC
CDR3aa: CASSIGTSGGGAQYF

abundance: -
d_gene: TRBD1
v_gene: TRBV19
j_gene: TRBJ1-2
CDR3nt: TGTGCCTCCAGGGGGACAGGGGGCTTATTGTTTAACTATGGCTACACCTTC
CDR3aa: CASRGTGGLLFNYGYTF

abundance: -
d_gene: -
v_gene: TRBV19
j_gene: TRBJ2-1
CDR3nt: TGTGCCAGTAGTATAGAAGGAGGGACCCGGTCCTACAATGAGCAGTTCTTC
CDR3aa: CASSIEGGTRSYNEQFF

abundance: -
d_gene: TRBD2
v_gene: TRBV5-4
j_gene: TRBJ2-5
CDR3nt: TGTGCCAGCAGCGAACCGGGACTAGCGGGATACCAAGAGACCCAGTACTTC
CDR3aa: CASSEPGLAGYQETQYF

abundance: -
d_gene: TRBD1
v_gene: TRBV11-2
j_gene: TRBJ2-2
CDR3nt: TGTGCCAGCAGCTTAACCGGGACAGGGGGCTCCGGGGAGCTGTTTTTT
CDR3aa: CASSLTGTGGSGELFF

abundance: few
d_gene: -
v_gene: TRBV9
j_gene: TRBJ1-1
CDR3nt: TGTGCCAGCAGTCAGGGCATGAACACTGAAGCTTTCTTT
CDR3aa: CASSQGMNTEAFF

abundance: -
d_gene: -
v_gene: TRBV6-6
j_gene: TRBJ1-1
CDR3nt: TGTGCCAGCAGTTACTCGACGAGGAGCATGAACACTGAAGCTTTCTTT
CDR3aa: CASSYSTRSMNTEAFF

abundance: -
d_gene: TRBD1
v_gene: TRBV27
j_gene: TRBJ2-7
CDR3nt: TGTGCCAGCAGCCTCGGGACAGGGTTCTACGAGCAGTACTTC
CDR3aa: CASSLGTGFYEQYF